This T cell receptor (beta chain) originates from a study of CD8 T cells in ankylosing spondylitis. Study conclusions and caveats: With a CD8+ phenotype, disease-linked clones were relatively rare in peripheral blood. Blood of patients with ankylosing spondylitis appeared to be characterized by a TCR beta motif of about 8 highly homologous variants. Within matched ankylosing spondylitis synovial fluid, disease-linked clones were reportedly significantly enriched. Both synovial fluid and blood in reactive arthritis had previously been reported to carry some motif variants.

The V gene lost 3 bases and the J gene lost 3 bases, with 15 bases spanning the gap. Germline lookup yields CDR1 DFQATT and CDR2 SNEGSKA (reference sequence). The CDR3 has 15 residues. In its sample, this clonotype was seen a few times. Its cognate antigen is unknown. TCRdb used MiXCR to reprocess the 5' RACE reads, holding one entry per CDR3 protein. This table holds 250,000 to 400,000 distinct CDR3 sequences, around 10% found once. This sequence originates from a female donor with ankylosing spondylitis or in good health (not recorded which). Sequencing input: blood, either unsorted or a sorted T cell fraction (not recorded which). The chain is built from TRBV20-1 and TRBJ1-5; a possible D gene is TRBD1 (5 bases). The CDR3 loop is CSARGQREFNQPQHF. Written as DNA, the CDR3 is TGCAGTGCTAGGGGGCAGAGGGAGTTCAATCAGCCCCAGCATTTT.